This TCR beta chain was recovered during a study of identical twins. This clonotype was picked up a small number of times. TCRdb independently ran MiXCR on the 5' RACE reads; one entry per CDR3 protein. The repertoire includes 350,000 to 450,000 distinct CDR3 sequences, approximately 17% of them detected once, and 9.5% to 15% sits in the top ten. The V end was cut by 1 base, the J end by 3 bases, with 4 bases between. This CDR3 has 13 residues. Germline V gene lookup returns CDR1 MNHEY and CDR2 SMNVEV (reference sequence). Sequenced sample: naive T cells sorted from blood. The receptor's source is a man in his fifties or sixties in good health. The chain recombines TRBV27 with TRBJ2-1, with D unresolved. The CDR3 loop reads CASSLYFYNEQFF. The CDR3 DNA reads as TGTGCCAGCAGTTTATATTTCTACAATGAGCAGTTCTTC.